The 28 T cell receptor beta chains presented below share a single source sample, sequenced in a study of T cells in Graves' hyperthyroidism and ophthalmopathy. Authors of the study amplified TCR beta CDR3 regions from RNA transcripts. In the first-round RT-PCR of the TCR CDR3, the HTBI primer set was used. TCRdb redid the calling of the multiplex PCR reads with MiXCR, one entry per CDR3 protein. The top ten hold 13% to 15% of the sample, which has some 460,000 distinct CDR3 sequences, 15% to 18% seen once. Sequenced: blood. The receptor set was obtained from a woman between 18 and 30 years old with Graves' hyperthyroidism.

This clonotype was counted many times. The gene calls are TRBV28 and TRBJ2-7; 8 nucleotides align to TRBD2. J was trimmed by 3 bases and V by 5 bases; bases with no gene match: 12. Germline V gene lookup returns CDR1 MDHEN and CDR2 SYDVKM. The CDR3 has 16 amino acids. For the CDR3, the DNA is TGTGCCAGCAGTCCGACCAAATTAACTAGCGGCTACGAGCAGTACTTC. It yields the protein CASSPTKLTSGYEQYF.

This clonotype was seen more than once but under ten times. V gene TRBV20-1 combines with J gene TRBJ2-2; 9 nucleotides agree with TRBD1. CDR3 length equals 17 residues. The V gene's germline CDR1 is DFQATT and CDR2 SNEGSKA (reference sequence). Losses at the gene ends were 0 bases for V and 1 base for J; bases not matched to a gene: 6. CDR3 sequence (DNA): TGCAGTGCTAGAGATCCCGACAGGGGGATGAACACCGGGGAGCTGTTTTTT. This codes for CSARDPDRGMNTGELFF.

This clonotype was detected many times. CDR3 sequence reads: CSARAQQETQYF. The CDR3 region has the DNA TGCAGTGCTAGAGCTCAGCAAGAGACCCAGTACTTC. The chain has TRBV20-1 and TRBJ2-5; D is unresolved. This CDR3 comprises 12 residues. The germline V gene encodes CDR1 DFQATT and CDR2 SNEGSKA (reference sequence). V was shortened by 1 base and J by 2 bases, with 5 bases between the two germline ends.

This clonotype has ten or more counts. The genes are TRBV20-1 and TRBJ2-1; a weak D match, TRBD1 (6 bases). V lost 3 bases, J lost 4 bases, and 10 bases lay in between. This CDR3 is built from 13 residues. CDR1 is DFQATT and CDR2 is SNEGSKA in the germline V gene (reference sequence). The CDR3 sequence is CSASQDSYNEQFF. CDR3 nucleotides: TGCAGTGCTAGTCAGGACAGTTACAATGAGCAGTTCTTC.

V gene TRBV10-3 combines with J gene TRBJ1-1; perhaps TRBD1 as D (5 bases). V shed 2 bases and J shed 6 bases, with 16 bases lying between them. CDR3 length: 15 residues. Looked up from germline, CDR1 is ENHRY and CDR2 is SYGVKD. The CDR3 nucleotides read TGTGCCATCAGTGAGCGGCAGGGAGGAGGTTCTGAAGCTTTCTTT. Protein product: CAISERQGGGSEAFF.

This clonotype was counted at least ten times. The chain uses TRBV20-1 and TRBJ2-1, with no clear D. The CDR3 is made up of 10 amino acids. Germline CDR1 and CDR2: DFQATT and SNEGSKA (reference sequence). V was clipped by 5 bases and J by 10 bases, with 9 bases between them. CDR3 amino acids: CSAAGNEQFF. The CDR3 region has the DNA TGCAGTGCTGCTGGAAACGAGCAGTTCTTC.

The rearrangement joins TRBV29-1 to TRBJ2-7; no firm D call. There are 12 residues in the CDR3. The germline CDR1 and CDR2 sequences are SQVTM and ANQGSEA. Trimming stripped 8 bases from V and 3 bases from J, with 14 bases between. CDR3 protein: CSSPDLYYEQYF. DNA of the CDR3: TGCAGCTCCCCAGATCTGTACTACGAGCAGTACTTC.

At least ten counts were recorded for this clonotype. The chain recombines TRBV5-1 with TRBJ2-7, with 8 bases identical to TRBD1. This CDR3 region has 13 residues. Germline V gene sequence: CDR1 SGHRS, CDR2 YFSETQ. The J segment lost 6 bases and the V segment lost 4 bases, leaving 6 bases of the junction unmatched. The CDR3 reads CASSQTGEGEQYF. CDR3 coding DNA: TGCGCCAGCAGCCAGACAGGGGAAGGCGAGCAGTACTTC.

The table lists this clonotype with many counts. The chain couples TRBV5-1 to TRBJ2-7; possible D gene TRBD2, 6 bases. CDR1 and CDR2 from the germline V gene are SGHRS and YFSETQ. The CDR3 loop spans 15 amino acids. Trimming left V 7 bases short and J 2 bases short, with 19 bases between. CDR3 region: CASGRNGGSPYEQYF. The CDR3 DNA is TGCGCCAGCGGTCGGAACGGAGGGAGCCCCTACGAGCAGTACTTC.

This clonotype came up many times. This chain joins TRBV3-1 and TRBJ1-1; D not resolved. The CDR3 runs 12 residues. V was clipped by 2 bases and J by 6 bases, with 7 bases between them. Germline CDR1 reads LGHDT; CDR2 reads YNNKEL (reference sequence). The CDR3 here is CASSQLEAEAFF. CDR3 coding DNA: TGTGCCAGCAGCCAACTAGAGGCTGAAGCTTTCTTT.

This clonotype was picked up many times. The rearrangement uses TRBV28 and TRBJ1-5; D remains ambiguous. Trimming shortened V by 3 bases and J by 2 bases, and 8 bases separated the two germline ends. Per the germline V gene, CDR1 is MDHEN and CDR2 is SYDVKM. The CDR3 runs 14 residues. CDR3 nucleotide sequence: TGTGCCAGCAGTTTGGTGGCCCGCAATCAGCCCCAGCATTTT. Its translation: CASSLVARNQPQHF.

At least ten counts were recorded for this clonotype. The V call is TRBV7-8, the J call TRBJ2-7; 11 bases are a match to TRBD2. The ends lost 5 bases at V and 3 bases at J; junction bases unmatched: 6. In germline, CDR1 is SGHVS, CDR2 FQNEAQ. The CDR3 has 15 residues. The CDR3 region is CASSATGLAVYEQYF. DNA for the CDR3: TGTGCCAGCAGCGCCACGGGACTAGCGGTCTACGAGCAGTACTTC. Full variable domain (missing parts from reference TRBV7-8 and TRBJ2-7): GAGVSQSPRYKVAKRGQDVALRCDPISGHVSLFWYQQALGQGPEFLTYFQNEAQLDKSGLPSDRFFAERPEGSVSTLKIQRTQQEDSAVYLCASSATGLAVYEQYFGPGTRLTVT.

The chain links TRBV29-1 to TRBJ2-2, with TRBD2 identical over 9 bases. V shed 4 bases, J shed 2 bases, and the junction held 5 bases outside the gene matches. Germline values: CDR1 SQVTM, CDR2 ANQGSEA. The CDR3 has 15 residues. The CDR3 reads CSVGLAEINTGELFF. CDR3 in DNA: TGCAGCGTTGGACTAGCGGAAATCAACACCGGGGAGCTGTTTTTT.

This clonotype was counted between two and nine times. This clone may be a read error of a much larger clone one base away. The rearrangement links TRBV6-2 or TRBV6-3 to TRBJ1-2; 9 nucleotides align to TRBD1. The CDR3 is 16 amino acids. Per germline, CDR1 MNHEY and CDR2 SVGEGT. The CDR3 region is CANSGGLGQGNYGYTF. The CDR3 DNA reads TGTGCCAACAGTGGGGGTCTTGGACAGGGGAACTATGGCTACACCTTC.

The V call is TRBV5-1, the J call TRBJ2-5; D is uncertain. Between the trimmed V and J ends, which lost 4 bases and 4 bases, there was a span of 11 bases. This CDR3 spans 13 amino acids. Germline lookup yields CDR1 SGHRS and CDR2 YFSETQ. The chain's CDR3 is CASSPLRGETQYF. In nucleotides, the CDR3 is TGCGCCAGCAGCCCCCTGCGTGGAGAGACCCAGTACTTC. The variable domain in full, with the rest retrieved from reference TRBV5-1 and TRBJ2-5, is KAGVTQTPRYLIKTRGQQVTLSCSPISGHRSVSWYQQTPGQGLQFLFEYFSETQRNKGNFPGRFSGRQFSNSRSEMNVSTLELGDSALYLCASSPLRGETQYFGPGTRLLVL.

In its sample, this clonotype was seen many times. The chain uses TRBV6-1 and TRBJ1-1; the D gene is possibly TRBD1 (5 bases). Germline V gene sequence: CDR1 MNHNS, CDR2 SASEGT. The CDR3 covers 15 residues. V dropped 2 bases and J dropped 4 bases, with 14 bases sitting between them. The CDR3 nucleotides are TGTGCCAGCAGTGAATTTGGCAGGGTGGCCACTGAAGCTTTCTTT. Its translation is CASSEFGRVATEAFF.

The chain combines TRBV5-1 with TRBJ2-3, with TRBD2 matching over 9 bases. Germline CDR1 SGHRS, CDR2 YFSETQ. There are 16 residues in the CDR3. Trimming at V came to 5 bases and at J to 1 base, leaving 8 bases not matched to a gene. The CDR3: CASRTPGLARTDTQYF. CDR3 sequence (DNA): TGCGCCAGCAGAACCCCGGGACTAGCCCGCACAGATACGCAGTATTTT.

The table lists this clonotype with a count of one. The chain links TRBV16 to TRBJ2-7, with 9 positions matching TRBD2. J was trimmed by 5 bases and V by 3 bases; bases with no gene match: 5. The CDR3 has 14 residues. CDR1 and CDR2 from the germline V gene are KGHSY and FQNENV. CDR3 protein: CASSHPLAGHEQYF. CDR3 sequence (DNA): TGTGCCAGCAGCCACCCTCTAGCGGGACACGAGCAGTACTTC.

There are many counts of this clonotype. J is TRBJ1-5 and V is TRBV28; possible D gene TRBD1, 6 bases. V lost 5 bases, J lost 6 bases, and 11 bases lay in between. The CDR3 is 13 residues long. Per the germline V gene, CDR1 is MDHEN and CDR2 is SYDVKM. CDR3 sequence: CASSRTGTQPQHF. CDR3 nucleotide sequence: TGTGCCAGCAGTCGTACAGGGACTCAGCCCCAGCATTTT.

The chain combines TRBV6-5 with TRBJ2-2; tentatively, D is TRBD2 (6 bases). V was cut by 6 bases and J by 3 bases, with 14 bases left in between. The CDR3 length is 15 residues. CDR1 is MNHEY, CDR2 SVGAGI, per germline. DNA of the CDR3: TGTGCCAGCAGCGACTCTAGCGTGGACACCGGGGAGCTGTTTTTT. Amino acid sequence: CASSDSSVDTGELFF.

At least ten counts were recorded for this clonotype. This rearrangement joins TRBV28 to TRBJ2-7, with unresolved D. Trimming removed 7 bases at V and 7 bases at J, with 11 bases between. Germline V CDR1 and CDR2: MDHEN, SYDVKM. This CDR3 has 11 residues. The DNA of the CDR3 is TGTGCCAGCACTGACACGCGGGAGCAGTACTTC. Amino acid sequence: CASTDTREQYF.

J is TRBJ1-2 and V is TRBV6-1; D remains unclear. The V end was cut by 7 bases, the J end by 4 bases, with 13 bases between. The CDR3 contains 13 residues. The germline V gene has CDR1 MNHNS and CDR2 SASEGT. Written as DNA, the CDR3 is TGTGCCAGCACCGACGGTTACGGCTATGGCTACACCTTC. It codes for CASTDGYGYGYTF.

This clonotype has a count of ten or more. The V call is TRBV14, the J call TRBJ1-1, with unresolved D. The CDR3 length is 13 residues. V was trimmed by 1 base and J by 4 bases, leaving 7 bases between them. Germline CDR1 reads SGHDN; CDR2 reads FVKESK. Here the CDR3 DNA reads TGTGCCAGCAGCCAAGGCAGTATCACTGAAGCTTTCTTT. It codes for CASSQGSITEAFF.

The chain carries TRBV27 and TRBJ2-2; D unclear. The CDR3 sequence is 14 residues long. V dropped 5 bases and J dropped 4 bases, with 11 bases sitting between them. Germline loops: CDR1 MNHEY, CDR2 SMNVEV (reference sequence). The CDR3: CASSPEAFTGELFF. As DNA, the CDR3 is TGTGCCAGCAGTCCCGAAGCCTTCACCGGGGAGCTGTTTTTT.

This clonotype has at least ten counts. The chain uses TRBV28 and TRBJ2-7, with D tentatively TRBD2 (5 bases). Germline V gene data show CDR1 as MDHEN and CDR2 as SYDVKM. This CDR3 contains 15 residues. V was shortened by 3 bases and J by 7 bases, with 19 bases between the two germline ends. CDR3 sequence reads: CASSFQGAWTGEQYF. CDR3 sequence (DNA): TGTGCCAGCAGTTTTCAAGGTGCATGGACTGGAGAGCAGTACTTC.

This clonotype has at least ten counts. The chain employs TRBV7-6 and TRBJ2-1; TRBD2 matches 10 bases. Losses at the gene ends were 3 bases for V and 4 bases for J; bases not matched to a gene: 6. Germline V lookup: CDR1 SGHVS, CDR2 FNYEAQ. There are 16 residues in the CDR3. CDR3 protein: CASSFLAGVDYNEQFF. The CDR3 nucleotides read TGTGCCAGCAGCTTCCTAGCGGGGGTAGATTACAATGAGCAGTTCTTC.

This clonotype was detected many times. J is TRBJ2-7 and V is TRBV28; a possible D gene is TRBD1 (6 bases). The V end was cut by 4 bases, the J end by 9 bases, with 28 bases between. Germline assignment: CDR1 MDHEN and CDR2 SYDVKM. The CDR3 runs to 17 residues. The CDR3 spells CASSSVRGSFSYRGQYF. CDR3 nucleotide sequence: TGTGCCAGCAGTTCAGTCAGGGGCTCTTTTAGCTACAGAGGGCAGTACTTC. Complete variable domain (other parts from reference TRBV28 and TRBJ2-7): DVKVTQSSRYLVKRTGEKVFLECVQDMDHENMFWYRQDPGLGLRLIYFSYDVKMKEKGDIPEGYSVSREKKERFSLILESASTNQTSMYLCASSSVRGSFSYRGQYFGPGTRLTVT.

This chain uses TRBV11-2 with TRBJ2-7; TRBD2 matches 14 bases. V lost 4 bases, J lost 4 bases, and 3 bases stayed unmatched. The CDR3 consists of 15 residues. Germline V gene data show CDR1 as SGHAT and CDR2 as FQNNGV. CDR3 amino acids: CASSSTSGGAYEQYF. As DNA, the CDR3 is TGTGCCAGCAGCTCGACTAGCGGGGGGGCGTACGAGCAGTACTTC.